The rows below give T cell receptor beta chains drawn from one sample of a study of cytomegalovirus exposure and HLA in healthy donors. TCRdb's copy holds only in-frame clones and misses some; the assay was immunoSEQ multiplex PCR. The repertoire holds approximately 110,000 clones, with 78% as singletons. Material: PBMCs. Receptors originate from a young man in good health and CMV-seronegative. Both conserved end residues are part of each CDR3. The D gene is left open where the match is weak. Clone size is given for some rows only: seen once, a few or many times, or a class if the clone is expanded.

CDR3: CAISGQVDPNYGYTF
DNA: TGTGCCATCAGTGGACAAGTAGATCCTAACTATGGCTACACCTTC
D: -
J: TRBJ1-2
V: TRBV10-3
size: -

CDR3: CASSLLEISYNEQFF
DNA: TGCGCCAGCAGCTTGCTGGAGATTTCCTACAATGAGCAGTTCTTC
D: -
J: TRBJ2-1
V: TRBV5-1
size: -

CDR3: CASSPDLAGGSTDTQYF
DNA: TGTGCCAGCAGCCCGGATCTAGCGGGAGGGAGCACAGATACGCAGTATTTT
D: TRBD2
J: TRBJ2-3
V: TRBV9
size: -

CDR3: CASSGITGRGTEAFF
DNA: TGTGCCAGCAGTGGCATCACAGGGAGGGGCACTGAAGCTTTCTTT
D: -
J: TRBJ1-1
V: TRBV6-5
size: -

CDR3: CASSKVGSGVAKNIQYF
DNA: TGTGCCAGCAGCAAAGTTGGGAGCGGGGTAGCCAAAAACATTCAGTACTTC
D: -
J: TRBJ2-4
V: TRBV21-1
size: -

CDR3: CASSRTSGGGRTQYF
DNA: TGTGCCAGCAGTCGAACTAGCGGGGGGGGCAGGACCCAGTACTTC
D: TRBD2
J: TRBJ2-5
V: TRBV6-5
size: -

CDR3: CASSPGAGGTGTAFF
DNA: TGTGCCAGCAGTCCAGGGGCAGGGGGCACGGGTACGGCTTTCTTT
D: TRBD1
J: TRBJ1-1
V: TRBV25-1
size: -

CDR3: CASSPQGAGDEYEQYF
DNA: TGCGCCAGCAGCCCTCAAGGAGCGGGAGATGAATACGAGCAGTACTTC
D: TRBD2
J: TRBJ2-7
V: TRBV4-3
size: few

CDR3: CASSFTGVSYEQYF
DNA: TGTGCCAGCAGTTTCACAGGGGTCTCCTACGAGCAGTACTTC
D: TRBD1
J: TRBJ2-7
V: TRBV6-9
size: few

CDR3: CASSFRQGASGNTIYF
DNA: TGTGCCAGCAGCTTTCGACAGGGGGCTTCAGGAAACACCATATATTTT
D: TRBD1
J: TRBJ1-3
V: TRBV5-6
size: -

CDR3: CASSAMRDSNQPQHF
DNA: TGTGCCAGCAGTGCGATGAGGGATAGCAATCAGCCCCAGCATTTT
D: -
J: TRBJ1-5
V: TRBV2
size: -

CDR3: CASSEFGGSGANVLTF
DNA: TGTGCCAGCAGTGAGTTTGGAGGGTCTGGGGCCAACGTCCTGACTTTC
D: -
J: TRBJ2-6
V: TRBV6-1
size: -

CDR3: CASAQEGEQFF
DNA: TGTGCCAGCGCCCAGGAGGGCGAGCAGTTCTTC
D: -
J: TRBJ2-1
V: TRBV7-9
size: -

CDR3: CASSESRGSLREQYF
DNA: TGCGCCAGCAGTGAGTCGAGGGGGTCTTTGAGGGAGCAGTACTTC
D: -
J: TRBJ2-7
V: TRBV10-1
size: -

CDR3: CASSPRDNQPQHF
DNA: TGCGCCAGCAGCCCCCGGGATAATCAGCCCCAGCATTTT
D: -
J: TRBJ1-5
V: TRBV4-1
size: -

CDR3: CASSLRGGTTDTQYF
DNA: TGTGCCAGCAGCCTACGGGGGGGGACCACAGATACGCAGTATTTT
D: TRBD2
J: TRBJ2-3
V: TRBV13
size: -

CDR3: CASSGRDTASSYNEQFF
DNA: TGCGCCAGCAGCGGACGGGACACTGCCAGCTCCTACAATGAGCAGTTCTTC
D: -
J: TRBJ2-1
V: TRBV5-1
size: -

CDR3: CASREGRDYTEAFF
DNA: TGTGCCAGCAGGGAGGGGAGGGATTACACTGAAGCTTTCTTT
D: -
J: TRBJ1-1
V: TRBV27
size: -

CDR3: CASSASQGVTEAFF
DNA: TGTGCCAGCAGTGCTTCACAGGGGGTCACTGAAGCTTTCTTT
D: TRBD1
J: TRBJ1-1
V: TRBV27
size: -

CDR3: CAISAAPGLAGETYNEQFF
DNA: TGTGCCATCAGTGCAGCCCCGGGACTAGCGGGAGAAACCTACAATGAGCAGTTCTTC
D: TRBD2
J: TRBJ2-1
V: TRBV10-3
size: -

CDR3: CSVLGQVGQPQHF
DNA: TGCAGCGTCCTAGGACAGGTTGGACAGCCCCAGCATTTT
D: TRBD1
J: TRBJ1-5
V: TRBV29-1
size: -

CDR3: CASSVGGLGYGYTF
DNA: TGTGCCAGCAGCGTCGGGGGGCTTGGCTATGGCTACACCTTC
D: -
J: TRBJ1-2
V: TRBV9
size: -

CDR3: CAWTNSGTQYF
DNA: TGTGCCTGGACTAATTCCGGGACCCAGTACTTC
D: -
J: TRBJ2-5
V: TRBV30
size: -

CDR3: CASSLKGMNTEAFF
DNA: TGTGCCAGCAGTTTGAAGGGGATGAACACTGAAGCTTTCTTT
D: -
J: TRBJ1-1
V: TRBV28
size: once

CDR3: CASSLVSQNEQFF
DNA: TGTGCCAGCAGCCTGGTGTCACAGAATGAGCAGTTCTTC
D: -
J: TRBJ2-1
V: TRBV5-4
size: -

CDR3: CASSLWWEGRNEQFF
DNA: TGTGCCAGCAGCTTGTGGTGGGAGGGCCGCAATGAGCAGTTCTTC
D: TRBD2
J: TRBJ2-1
V: TRBV5-4
size: -

CDR3: CASSKAPGQGDDGYTF
DNA: TGTGCCAGCAGCAAAGCTCCGGGACAGGGGGATGATGGCTACACCTTC
D: TRBD1
J: TRBJ1-2
V: TRBV7-2
size: -

CDR3: CASRGTGNQPQHF
DNA: TGTGCCAGCCGCGGGACAGGCAATCAGCCCCAGCATTTT
D: TRBD1
J: TRBJ1-5
V: TRBV6-6
size: few

CDR3: CASSPTQGSHGYTF
DNA: TGTGCCAGCTCACCGACCCAGGGTTCTCATGGCTACACCTTC
D: -
J: TRBJ1-2
V: TRBV18
size: -

CDR3: CASSLGQVVYEQYF
DNA: TGTGCCAGCAGCTTGGGTCAGGTAGTCTACGAGCAGTACTTC
D: -
J: TRBJ2-7
V: TRBV5-5
size: -

CDR3: CATNDQAYEQYF
DNA: TGTGCCACAAACGATCAGGCTTACGAGCAGTACTTC
D: -
J: TRBJ2-7
V: TRBV10-3
size: -

CDR3: CASSLIQGPYYEQYF
DNA: TGTGCCAGCAGCTTAATCCAGGGGCCTTACTACGAGCAGTACTTC
D: -
J: TRBJ2-7
V: TRBV11-2
size: -

CDR3: CASSQLPIGGAYNEQFF
DNA: TGCGCCAGCAGCCAACTCCCTATTGGCGGGGCCTACAATGAGCAGTTCTTC
D: -
J: TRBJ2-1
V: TRBV4-3
size: -

CDR3: CASSQRTYNEQFF
DNA: TGTGCCAGCAGTCAGCGGACCTACAATGAGCAGTTCTTC
D: -
J: TRBJ2-1
V: TRBV6-5
size: -

CDR3: CASSSGTSLQETQYF
DNA: TGTGCCAGCAGCTCCGGGACTAGCCTCCAAGAGACCCAGTACTTC
D: TRBD2
J: TRBJ2-5
V: TRBV7-9
size: -

CDR3: CASSLQGDTGELFF
DNA: TGTGCCAGCAGTTTACAGGGGGACACCGGGGAGCTGTTTTTT
D: TRBD1
J: TRBJ2-2
V: TRBV28
size: -

CDR3: CASSGKPRGDRGDTEAFF
DNA: TGTGCCAGCAGCGGAAAGCCCCGCGGGGACAGGGGGGATACTGAAGCTTTCTTT
D: TRBD1
J: TRBJ1-1
V: TRBV9
size: -

CDR3: CASSLISGFSGNTIYF
DNA: TGTGCCAGCAGCCTCATCTCAGGGTTTTCTGGAAACACCATATATTTT
D: -
J: TRBJ1-3
V: TRBV7-2
size: -

CDR3: CASSSGLAGTGELFF
DNA: TGTGCCAGCAGTTCAGGACTAGCGGGAACCGGGGAGCTGTTTTTT
D: TRBD2
J: TRBJ2-2
V: TRBV27
size: few

CDR3: CASSQSGVEAFF
DNA: TGTGCCAGCAGCCAGTCGGGGGTTGAAGCTTTCTTT
D: -
J: TRBJ1-1
V: TRBV14
size: -

CDR3: CASSFGQGLNSPLHF
DNA: TGTGCCAGCAGCTTCGGACAGGGTCTTAATTCACCCCTCCACTTT
D: TRBD1
J: TRBJ1-6
V: TRBV9
size: -

CDR3: CASSPGQDDNEQFF
DNA: TGCGCCAGCAGCCCGGGACAGGACGACAATGAGCAGTTCTTC
D: TRBD1
J: TRBJ2-1
V: TRBV5-1
size: -

CDR3: CASSPLTGADTQYF
DNA: TGTGCCAGCAGCCCCCTCACAGGGGCCGATACGCAGTATTTT
D: TRBD1
J: TRBJ2-3
V: TRBV11-3
size: -

CDR3: CASSRRGDYGYTF
DNA: TGTGCCAGCAGTAGGAGGGGAGACTATGGCTACACCTTC
D: -
J: TRBJ1-2
V: TRBV6-5
size: -

CDR3: CASSLFSGLATDTQYF
DNA: TGTGCCAGCAGCTTATTTTCGGGACTAGCAACAGATACGCAGTATTTT
D: TRBD2
J: TRBJ2-3
V: TRBV5-6
size: -

CDR3: CASSQDWTTGELFF
DNA: TGTGCCAGCAGCCAAGATTGGACTACCGGGGAGCTGTTTTTT
D: -
J: TRBJ2-2
V: TRBV14
size: -

CDR3: CASSFLQANTEAFF
DNA: TGTGCCAGCAGTTTCTTACAGGCAAACACTGAAGCTTTCTTT
D: -
J: TRBJ1-1
V: TRBV27
size: -

CDR3: CASSSRGGWSGYTF
DNA: TGTGCCAGCAGTTCCCGGGGGGGGTGGTCTGGCTACACCTTC
D: -
J: TRBJ1-2
V: TRBV27
size: -

CDR3: CASTPTSGTYNEQFF
DNA: TGTGCCAGCACCCCGACTAGCGGGACCTACAATGAGCAGTTCTTC
D: TRBD2
J: TRBJ2-1
V: TRBV27
size: -

CDR3: CASSPLRDRGTGYTF
DNA: TGTGCCAGCAGTCCCCTCCGGGACAGGGGAACCGGCTACACCTTC
D: TRBD1
J: TRBJ1-2
V: TRBV27
size: -

CDR3: CATSRDSGELDEQFF
DNA: TGTGCCACCAGCAGAGATAGCGGGGAACTGGATGAGCAGTTCTTC
D: TRBD2
J: TRBJ2-1
V: TRBV15
size: -

CDR3: CASSHQDRGLNEQFF
DNA: TGCGCCAGCAGCCACCAGGACAGGGGGCTAAATGAGCAGTTCTTC
D: TRBD1
J: TRBJ2-1
V: TRBV4-3
size: -